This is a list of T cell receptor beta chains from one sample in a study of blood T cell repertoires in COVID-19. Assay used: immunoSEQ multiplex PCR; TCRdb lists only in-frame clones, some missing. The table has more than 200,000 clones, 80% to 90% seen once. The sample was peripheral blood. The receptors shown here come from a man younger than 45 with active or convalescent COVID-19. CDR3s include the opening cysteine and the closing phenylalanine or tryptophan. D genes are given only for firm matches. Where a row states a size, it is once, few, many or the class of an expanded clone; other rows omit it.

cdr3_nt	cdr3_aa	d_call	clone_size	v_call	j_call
TGTGCCAGCAGTTTAGAGGGCGGTTCGGTGGATACGCAGTATTTT	CASSLEGGSVDTQYF	NA	NA	TRBV27	TRBJ2-3
TGTGCCAGCAGCTTGGCGGGGACTAGCACAGATACGCAGTATTTT	CASSLAGTSTDTQYF	NA	NA	TRBV5-4	TRBJ2-3
TGTGCCAGCAGTTGGAACTCAGGGTTTGGCTACACCTTC	CASSWNSGFGYTF	NA	NA	TRBV12-3/TRBV12-4	TRBJ1-2
TGTGCCAGCAGCAACAGGTTATCCCCCTACGAGCAGTACTTC	CASSNRLSPYEQYF	NA	NA	TRBV7-9	TRBJ2-7
TGTGCCAGCAGCTTTCGGGGAAAGAACACCGGGGAGCTGTTTTTT	CASSFRGKNTGELFF	NA	NA	TRBV5-4	TRBJ2-2
TGTGCCAGCAGTCCACAATTTCAGGCTTCCCAGTACTTC	CASSPQFQASQYF	NA	NA	TRBV12-3/TRBV12-4	TRBJ2-5
TGTGCCAGCAGTTACCCAGGGGGTTACGAGCAGTACTTC	CASSYPGGYEQYF	TRBD1	once	TRBV6-2/TRBV6-3	TRBJ2-7
TGTGCCAGCAGCTTATTAAGGACAGGGATATACGAGCAGTACTTC	CASSLLRTGIYEQYF	TRBD1	NA	TRBV7-8	TRBJ2-7
TGCGCCACCGGACAGGGGAATAATTCACCCCTCCACTTT	CATGQGNNSPLHF	TRBD1	NA	TRBV10-1	TRBJ1-6
TGTGCCAGCTCATTAGGGCAGGGGCCCACCGGGGAGCTGTTTTTT	CASSLGQGPTGELFF	NA	NA	TRBV18	TRBJ2-2
TGCGCCAGCAGGACAGGGGGCGGTGATGGCTACACCTTC	CASRTGGGDGYTF	TRBD1	once	TRBV5-1	TRBJ1-2
TGCGCCAGCAGCCAAGATTGGGGACTAATAAGTTACGAGCAGTACTTC	CASSQDWGLISYEQYF	TRBD2	NA	TRBV4-1	TRBJ2-7
TGTGCCAGCACCGACAGGACTAGCCCCTCGGATACGCAGTATTTT	CASTDRTSPSDTQYF	TRBD2	once	TRBV6-5	TRBJ2-3
TGTGCCAGCAGCAGGCTGACAGGGTCCTCTGGAAACACCATATATTTT	CASSRLTGSSGNTIYF	TRBD1	NA	TRBV7-2	TRBJ1-3
TGTGCCAGCAGTTATTACAGGACTAGCGGGAGCTACAATGAGCAGTTCTTC	CASSYYRTSGSYNEQFF	TRBD2	NA	TRBV6-2/TRBV6-3	TRBJ2-1
TGTGCCAGCTCTCCTGGGAGGGGGGGCTTGAACGAGCAGTACTTC	CASSPGRGGLNEQYF	NA	NA	TRBV27	TRBJ2-7
TGTGCCAGCAGTTTGGACATCTATGGCTACACCTTC	CASSLDIYGYTF	NA	NA	TRBV12-3/TRBV12-4	TRBJ1-2
TGTGCCAGCAGCCAGGGCCAACAAGAGACCCAGTACTTC	CASSQGQQETQYF	NA	NA	TRBV3-1/TRBV3-2	TRBJ2-5
TGTGCCAGCAGTTCGCAGCGGGGCGGCGGGGGTGCGAAGGAGTTCTTC	CASSSQRGGGGAKEFF	TRBD2	NA	TRBV6-5	TRBJ2-1
TGCAGCGTCCCGGGACAGCTTAATGAAAAACTGTTTTTT	CSVPGQLNEKLFF	TRBD1	NA	TRBV29-1	TRBJ1-4
TGTGCCAGCAGTGATTTTAGGACAGGGAGCACAGATACGCAGTATTTT	CASSDFRTGSTDTQYF	TRBD1	few	TRBV6-4	TRBJ2-3
TGTGCCAGCAGGGACACAGGGGGCGATGGGTTTCAGCCCCAGCATTTT	CASRDTGGDGFQPQHF	TRBD1	NA	TRBV2	TRBJ1-5
TGTGCCAGCAGCTTAGTACAGGGGACTGGGGCCAACGTCCTGACTTTC	CASSLVQGTGANVLTF	TRBD1	NA	TRBV7-8	TRBJ2-6
TGCGCCAGCAGCCCTCGTCTGGCGGGCGATTCCTACGAGCAGTACTTC	CASSPRLAGDSYEQYF	NA	NA	TRBV4-1	TRBJ2-7
TGTGCCAGCAGTTACTCGAGCGGGGGTAGCACAGATACGCAGTATTTT	CASSYSSGGSTDTQYF	TRBD2	NA	TRBV6-5	TRBJ2-3
TGTGCCAGCAGCCTCCGTCCCATCGGAGCTAACTATGGCTACACCTTC	CASSLRPIGANYGYTF	NA	NA	TRBV5-4	TRBJ1-2
TGCGCCAGCAGCCTGGCGGAGAATCAGCCCCAGCATTTT	CASSLAENQPQHF	NA	NA	TRBV5-1	TRBJ1-5
TGTGCCAGCAGTGAATACAGGGGCACTGAAGCTTTCTTT	CASSEYRGTEAFF	TRBD1	NA	TRBV6-1	TRBJ1-1
TGTGCCAGCAGCCAGAGGGGACTAGCGGGGGGGCGAGCCCAAGAGACCCAGTACTTC	CASSQRGLAGGRAQETQYF	TRBD2	NA	TRBV3-1/TRBV3-2	TRBJ2-5
TGTGCCAGCACCTATGGACAGCCAGCAACTAATGAAAAACTGTTTTTT	CASTYGQPATNEKLFF	NA	NA	TRBV5-8	TRBJ1-4
TGTGCCAGCAGCTTAGTCGCCCTGGCGGGGGGGCAGGAGACCCAGTACTTC	CASSLVALAGGQETQYF	TRBD2	NA	TRBV11-2	TRBJ2-5
TGTGCCAGCTCCCCCGCCGGGACAGGGGGAAAGCAGTACTTC	CASSPAGTGGKQYF	TRBD1	NA	TRBV28	TRBJ2-7
TGTGCCAGCAGTTTACGTGCAGGGCGTAGGTCCTACGAGCAGTACTTC	CASSLRAGRRSYEQYF	NA	NA	TRBV27	TRBJ2-7
TGTGCCAGCTCACCACCTGGGACAGGGGATAACTATGGCTACACCTTC	CASSPPGTGDNYGYTF	TRBD1	NA	TRBV18	TRBJ1-2
TGTGCCAGCAGCCCCCCCGGGGGGGCCTTGCGCGAGCAGTACTTC	CASSPPGGALREQYF	TRBD2	NA	TRBV6-6	TRBJ2-7
TGTGCCAGCAGCAGACAGGGAGGCAATCAGCCCCAGCATTTT	CASSRQGGNQPQHF	TRBD1	NA	TRBV7-2	TRBJ1-5
TGTGCCAGCAGATATCCGGGACTAGTCCCAGATACGCAGTATTTT	CASRYPGLVPDTQYF	TRBD2	NA	TRBV7-2	TRBJ2-3
TGTGCCAGCAGCTTAGCGCGACTCGGCAATGAGCAGTTCTTC	CASSLARLGNEQFF	NA	NA	TRBV7-2	TRBJ2-1
TGTGCCAGTAGTAGCCCACGACAGGATTCTAACTATGGCTACACCTTC	CASSSPRQDSNYGYTF	NA	NA	TRBV19	TRBJ1-2
TGTGCCAGCAGGTTTCAGGGGAACACTGAAGCTTTCTTT	CASRFQGNTEAFF	NA	NA	TRBV27	TRBJ1-1
TGTGCCAGCAGCCAATCCGGACAGCCTGGAAACACCATATATTTT	CASSQSGQPGNTIYF	NA	NA	TRBV7-2	TRBJ1-3
TGTGCCAGCAGCCCAGAGGTAGGAGCTAACTATGGCTACACCTTC	CASSPEVGANYGYTF	NA	NA	TRBV7-8	TRBJ1-2
TGTGCCAGCAGCTTGCTCCGCGTGCCCCTCCACTTT	CASSLLRVPLHF	NA	once	TRBV7-2	TRBJ1-6
TGTGCCAGCAGCTTAGTGGGACTAGCTTTAGAGACCCAGTACTTC	CASSLVGLALETQYF	TRBD2	NA	TRBV7-8	TRBJ2-5
TGTGCCAGCAGCTCGGGGCAGGGGACTGGAAACACCATATATTTT	CASSSGQGTGNTIYF	NA	few	TRBV7-8	TRBJ1-3
TGCGCCAGCAGCTTATGGGAGGCGAACACTGAAGCTTTCTTT	CASSLWEANTEAFF	NA	NA	TRBV5-1	TRBJ1-1
TGCGCCAGCAGCCAGACTAGCGGGGGCAACAATGAGCAGTTCTTC	CASSQTSGGNNEQFF	TRBD2	NA	TRBV4-1	TRBJ2-1
TGTGCCAGCAGCTTAGTGGATTATCGACAGGGTGGTTCACCCCTCCACTTT	CASSLVDYRQGGSPLHF	TRBD1	NA	TRBV7-9	TRBJ1-6
TGTGCCAGTAGTTGGTCTGAGACAGAAAACCCTGGAAACACCATATATTTT	CASSWSETENPGNTIYF	NA	few	TRBV19	TRBJ1-3